A selection of T cell receptor beta chains follows, all from one sample in a study of vaccination effects on CD4 cells after COVID-19. The antigens these receptors bind are not known. TCRdb's table, derived via immunoSEQ multiplex PCR, lists solely in-frame clones and lacks some. The table has under 40,000 clones, less than 85% seen once. Sequencing was performed on CD4+ T cells from PBMCs cultured without peptide, taken before COVID-19 vaccination. The origin of the receptors is a human donor who received a COVID-19 vaccine. Each CDR3 is given with its conserved first and last residue. Each record gives: D gene, clone size, V gene, J gene, CDR3 DNA, CDR3 protein. A D gene is named only where the DNA matches it firmly. Clone size appears in some rows only: once, few, many, or a class for an expanded clone.

>TRBD2|-|TRBV15|TRBJ2-3
TGTGCCACCAGCAGAGATAAGGCGAAGCGGGGGAGCACAGATACGCAGTATTTT
CATSRDKAKRGSTDTQYF
>TRBD1|-|TRBV5-1|TRBJ2-5
TGCGCCAGCAGCAAGGGACAGGGGGGCGAGACCCAGTACTTC
CASSKGQGGETQYF
>-|-|TRBV30|TRBJ2-1
TGTGCCTGGAGGCGCAGCCAGTGGGGTGAGCAGTTCTTC
CAWRRSQWGEQFF
>TRBD2|once|TRBV6-4|TRBJ2-1
TGTGCCAGCGGTGGACTAGCACGAAATGAGCAGTTCTTC
CASGGLARNEQFF
>-|-|TRBV3-1/TRBV3-2|TRBJ1-1
TGTGCCAGCAGCCATGGGGGGTCGAACACTGAAGCTTTCTTT
CASSHGGSNTEAFF
>TRBD1|-|TRBV30|TRBJ2-7
TGTGCCTGGGACCCCATTAGTGCAGGGGGATACGAGCAGTACTTC
CAWDPISAGGYEQYF
>-|-|TRBV15|TRBJ2-2
TGTGCCACCAGCAGAGTTGGAGGGATTCGCACCGGGGAGCTGTTTTTT
CATSRVGGIRTGELFF
>TRBD1|-|TRBV29-1|TRBJ2-1
TGCAGCGTTGTAAGGGGACAGGGGTTCGATGAGCAGTTCTTC
CSVVRGQGFDEQFF
>TRBD1|-|TRBV19|TRBJ1-2
TGTGCCAGCCGACAGGGGGCGAATTATAACTATGGCTACACCTTC
CASRQGANYNYGYTF
>-|few|TRBV29-1|TRBJ2-2
TGCAGCGTTTCAGGGATCTCCCCCGGGGAGCTGTTTTTT
CSVSGISPGELFF
>TRBD1|few|TRBV3-1/TRBV3-2|TRBJ1-6
TGTGCCAGCAGGTTTGTCGGGACAGACTATAATTCACCCCTCCACTTT
CASRFVGTDYNSPLHF
>-|-|TRBV6-5|TRBJ2-5
TGTGCCAGCAGTTACGGGGAGACCCAGTACTTC
CASSYGETQYF
>-|once|TRBV4-1|TRBJ1-1
TGCGCCAGCAGCCCCACATTCTCCGAAAACACTGAAGCTTTCTTT
CASSPTFSENTEAFF
>TRBD1|-|TRBV14|TRBJ2-2
TGTGCCAGCAGCCGAAGTCCCGGCAGGGGGCCTACCGGGGAGCTGTTTTTT
CASSRSPGRGPTGELFF
>TRBD2|-|TRBV7-8|TRBJ2-3
TGTGCCAGCAGCTTCCCTGGGCTAGCGGGAGTAGATACGCAGTATTTT
CASSFPGLAGVDTQYF
>-|-|TRBV3-1/TRBV3-2|TRBJ2-5
TGTGCCAGCAGCTTCATAGGCGAGACCCAGTACTTC
CASSFIGETQYF
>-|few|TRBV6-5|TRBJ1-4
TGTGCCAGCAGTTACTCTGACATGGGTGAAAAACTGTTTTTT
CASSYSDMGEKLFF
>-|-|TRBV10-3|TRBJ2-6
TGTGCCATCAGTGAGTCTATGGGCTTGGGGGCGTCTGGGGCCAACGTCCTGACTTTC
CAISESMGLGASGANVLTF
>-|once|TRBV7-8|TRBJ1-5
TGTGCCAGCAGCCCGGGAGGGCAGCCCCAGCATTTT
CASSPGGQPQHF
>-|-|TRBV6-5|TRBJ1-1
TGTGCCAGCGATAGGGTAACTGAAGCTTTCTTT
CASDRVTEAFF
>TRBD2|-|TRBV4-1|TRBJ2-1
TGCGCCAGCAGCCAAGGATTTCTGTCGGGAGGGTACAATGAGCAGTTCTTC
CASSQGFLSGGYNEQFF
>-|-|TRBV6-5|TRBJ1-2
TGTGCCAGCAGCCCAGTCTCGTACGATGGCTACACCTTC
CASSPVSYDGYTF
>-|-|TRBV11-3|TRBJ2-7
TGTGCCAGCAGCTTAACTAGCAAGTCGAACGAGCAGTACTTC
CASSLTSKSNEQYF
>TRBD2|once|TRBV2|TRBJ2-3
TGTGCCAGCAGTAACGCGGGGGTTACGCAGTATTTT
CASSNAGVTQYF
>TRBD1|-|TRBV28|TRBJ1-2
TGTGCCAGCAGTTCGACAGGGGGAACGGACGGCTACACCTTC
CASSSTGGTDGYTF
>-|-|TRBV30|TRBJ2-7
TGTGCCTGGGCGCCCGGGACTCTACCCTACGAGCAGTACTTC
CAWAPGTLPYEQYF
>-|-|TRBV10-3|TRBJ2-7
TGTGCCATCAGGGACGCCTTGAGGGGAGAAGGGTCCTACGAGCAGTACTTC
CAIRDALRGEGSYEQYF
>-|-|TRBV20-1|TRBJ2-7
TGCAGTGCTAGTATAGAGGGTAACGAGCAGTACTTC
CSASIEGNEQYF
>-|once|TRBV2|TRBJ2-7
TGTGCCAGCAGTGAACGAGGGTCCAACGAGCAGTACTTC
CASSERGSNEQYF
>TRBD1|few|TRBV19|TRBJ1-6
TGTGCCAGTAGTAGGGGGGAGACAGGGGGTTATAATTCACCCCTCCACTTT
CASSRGETGGYNSPLHF
>-|once|TRBV7-8|TRBJ2-1
TGTGCCAGCAGCTTAGGGCAGGGTGGTGAGCAGTTCTTC
CASSLGQGGEQFF
>-|-|TRBV7-9|TRBJ2-4
TGTGCCAGCACCCGTTCACTGGGGATAGCCAAAAACATTCAGTACTTC
CASTRSLGIAKNIQYF
>-|-|TRBV3-1/TRBV3-2|TRBJ1-5
TGTGCCAGCAGCCAAGGACAGGGCAATCAGCCCCAGCATTTT
CASSQGQGNQPQHF
>-|-|TRBV12-3/TRBV12-4|TRBJ1-5
TGTGCCAGCAGTTTGTCCACAGTGGAGCCCCAGCATTTT
CASSLSTVEPQHF
>-|-|TRBV15|TRBJ2-6
TGTGCCACCAGCAAGGAGAGCTCTGGGGCCAACGTCCTGACTTTC
CATSKESSGANVLTF
>TRBD1|-|TRBV2|TRBJ1-2
TGTGCCAGCAAAGACAGGGACTATGGCTACACCTTC
CASKDRDYGYTF
>-|-|TRBV7-2|TRBJ1-2
TGTGCCAGCAGCCAAGCGTGGGACCGCCGTGGCTATGGCTACACCTTC
CASSQAWDRRGYGYTF
>-|-|TRBV3-1/TRBV3-2|TRBJ1-2
TGTGCCAGCAGCCAACTGTCCCGTTCTGGCTACACCTTC
CASSQLSRSGYTF
>TRBD2|-|TRBV6-6|TRBJ2-7
TGTGCCAGCAGTCCCCCGGCTAGCGGGAGTCGCGAGCAGTACTTC
CASSPPASGSREQYF